Below are 13 T cell receptor beta chains sequenced from a single sample in a study of T cell responses to AZD1222 COVID-19 vaccine. Using immunoSEQ multiplex PCR, the repertoire was profiled, and TCRdb retains in-frame clones only, with some absent. The sample consists of some 150,000 clones, more than 70% of them appearing once. The material was peripheral blood, obtained on day 0 of AZD1222 vaccination. These receptors were taken from an adult in good health.

The V call is TRBV5-1, the J call TRBJ1-6; no reliable D call. CDR3 length: 16 residues. CDR1 SGHRS and CDR2 YFSETQ come from the germline V gene. V was cut by 0 bases and J by 8 bases, with 15 bases left in between. This CDR3 is CASSLGARAGYSPLHF. CDR3 nucleotide sequence: TGCGCCAGCAGCTTGGGGGCTCGAGCTGGATATTCACCCCTCCACTTT.

The chain employs TRBV10-1 and TRBJ2-1; 10 positions match TRBD2. This CDR3 contains 17 residues. The J segment lost 5 bases and the V segment lost 8 bases, leaving 15 bases of the junction unmatched. From germline, CDR1 is WNHNN and CDR2 SYGVQD (reference sequence). The CDR3 coding sequence is TGCGCCAGCGCGATAGCGGGGGGACGAGAAAGGGACAATGAGCAGTTCTTC. Translated: CASAIAGGRERDNEQFF.

The rearrangement uses TRBV15 and TRBJ1-1; D is possibly TRBD1 (5 bases). The CDR3 is 15 amino acids. Germline V lookup: CDR1 LNHNV, CDR2 YYDKDF (reference sequence). With 1 base removed from V and 1 base from J, the gap between germline ends came to 10 bases. CDR3 DNA: TGTGCCACCAGCAGAGGTGGGCAGGGGAACACTGAAGCTTTCTTT. It yields the protein CATSRGGQGNTEAFF.

The CDR3 here is CASSFEGRITEAFF. CDR3 DNA sequence: TGTGCCAGCAGCTTCGAGGGGCGGATCACTGAAGCTTTCTTT. The chain employs TRBV7-2 and TRBJ1-1, with D tentatively TRBD1 (5 bases). The CDR3 is 14 amino acids. The ends were cut back, 3 bases at V and 4 bases at J, with 12 bases in the middle. The germline gives CDR1 SGHTA, CDR2 FQGNSA.

The rearrangement links TRBV21-1 to TRBJ2-6. TRBV21-1 is termed a pseudogene. The CDR3 sequence is 16 residues long. The CDR3 spells CASSKANRSGANVLTF. As DNA, the CDR3 is TGTGCCAGCAGCAAGGCTAATCGGTCTGGGGCCAACGTCCTGACTTTC.

The rearrangement links TRBV19 to TRBJ1-4; D is possibly TRBD1 (6 bases). Germline CDR1 reads LNHDA; CDR2 reads SQIVND (reference sequence). V dropped 1 base and J dropped 8 bases, with 14 bases sitting between them. CDR3 size: 15 residues. The CDR3 here is CASSIGGGAGEKLFF. The CDR3 DNA sequence: TGTGCCAGTAGTATAGGGGGGGGCGCAGGGGAAAAACTGTTTTTT. The full variable domain, completed using reference TRBV19 and TRBJ1-4, is DGGITQSPKYLFRKEGQNVTLSCEQNLNHDAMYWYRQDPGQGLRLIYYSQIVNDFQKGDIAEGYSVSREKKESFPLTVTSAQKNPTAFYLCASSIGGGAGEKLFFGSGTQLSVL.

This clone was seen a few times. The chain uses TRBV5-8 and TRBJ1-5, with a possible D match to TRBD1 (6 bases). The germline V gene encodes CDR1 SGHTS and CDR2 YDEGEE. The CDR3 is 15 residues long. V gave up 3 bases and J gave up 4 bases, with 14 bases separating them. The CDR3 protein is CASSWRGASNQPQHF. CDR3 DNA sequence: TGTGCCAGCAGCTGGAGGGGGGCCTCAAATCAGCCCCAGCATTTT.

This chain joins TRBV3-1 (or the pseudogene TRBV3-2) and TRBJ1-2; 7 bases map to TRBD1. J gave up 5 bases and V 4 bases, and 10 bases lay outside the gene matches. Germline CDR1 is LGHDT and CDR2 is YNNKEL (reference sequence). The CDR3 is 15 residues long. The CDR3 DNA follows: TGTGCCAGCAGCCGGGGCCGGACAGGCACTTATGGCTACACCTTC. Its protein is CASSRGRTGTYGYTF.

This clone turned up a few times. The chain uses TRBV5-6 and TRBJ1-1; a weak D match, TRBD1 (6 bases). CDR1 and CDR2 (germline): SGHDT, YYEEEE. The V and J ends lost 4 bases and 7 bases respectively, with 20 bases between them. The CDR3 is 15 amino acids. This CDR3 is CASSPLGGKRNEAFF. DNA for the CDR3: TGTGCCAGCAGCCCACTAGGGGGGAAAAGAAATGAAGCTTTCTTT.

V is TRBV9 and J is TRBJ2-1, with TRBD2 matching over 12 bases. Germline CDR1 and CDR2: SGDLS and YYNGEE. The length of the CDR3 is 15 residues. The trim removed 3 bases at V and 8 bases at J, leaving 6 bases unmatched. In nucleotides, the CDR3 is TGTGCCAGCAGCGCCCTAGCGGGAGGGAAGGATGAGCAGTTCTTC. This codes for CASSALAGGKDEQFF.

This chain uses TRBV5-4 with TRBJ2-4; 10 positions agree with TRBD2. Unmatched junction bases numbered 3, after V lost 4 bases and J lost 5 bases. Germline lookup yields CDR1 SGHNT and CDR2 YYREEE (reference sequence). This CDR3 region has 14 residues. CDR3 sequence (DNA): TGTGCCAGCAGCCCTGGACTAGCGGAAAACATTCAGTACTTC. Translating it yields CASSPGLAENIQYF.

The V gene is TRBV28, the J gene TRBJ1-5; D is unresolved. The CDR3 extends over 12 amino acids. Germline CDR1 reads MDHEN; CDR2 reads SYDVKM. V lost 3 bases and J 3 bases, leaving 3 bases between the germline ends. This CDR3 is CASSLLNQPQHF. The CDR3 DNA reads TGTGCCAGCAGTTTGCTCAATCAGCCCCAGCATTTT.

V is TRBV7-9 and J is TRBJ1-1, with 9 bases matching TRBD1. V was clipped by 5 bases and J by 6 bases; unmatched bases: 13. The CDR3 runs to 16 residues. CDR1 and CDR2 from the germline V gene are SEHNR and FQNEAQ (reference sequence). CDR3 in amino acids: CASSPSGQGLLAEAFF. CDR3 in DNA: TGTGCCAGCAGCCCATCGGGACAGGGTTTACTAGCTGAAGCTTTCTTT.